These 6 T cell receptor beta chains came from one sample sequenced in a study of response to subunit inactivated influenza vaccine. TCRdb independently ran MiXCR on the RT-PCR reads; one entry per CDR3 protein. This sample has about 780,000 distinct CDR3 sequences, with around a sixth found just once. This specimen consisted of PBMCs from blood, obtained 5 to 6 days after vaccination. All receptors derive from a man aged 45-65 years who received an inactivated influenza vaccine.

This clonotype has just a few counts. The V gene is TRBV12-3 or TRBV12-4, the J gene TRBJ2-2; D is unclear. The CDR3 contains 14 residues. Trimming left V 2 bases short and J 8 bases short, with 12 bases between. Written as DNA, the CDR3 is TGTGCCAGCAGTTTAAATACTTTTCCAGGGGAGCTGTTTTTT. It translates to CASSLNTFPGELFF.

This clonotype has only a few counts. The chain carries TRBV4-2 and TRBJ2-1; D could derive from TRBD1 or TRBD2 (6 bases each). The CDR3 runs 15 residues. The germline V gene has CDR1 LGHNA and CDR2 YNFKEQ. V lost 0 bases and J lost 7, with 13 bases in between. CDR3 nucleotide sequence: TGTGCCAGCAGCCAAGATCGGGGGACACAAAATGAGCAGTTCTTC. Translating it yields CASSQDRGTQNEQFF.

CDR3 amino acids: CASSPGGQGQQYF. The CDR3 bases are TGTGCCAGCAGCCCAGGGGGGCAGGGCCAGCAGTACTTC. V usage is TRBV7-9 and J usage is TRBJ2-7, with D possibly being TRBD1 (7 bases). This CDR3 spans 13 amino acids. With 5 bases removed from V and 8 bases from J, the gap between germline ends came to 16 bases. Per germline, CDR1 SEHNR and CDR2 FQNEAQ (reference sequence).

This clonotype was seen a handful of times. The chain joins TRBV5-1 to TRBJ2-2; a possible D gene is TRBD1 (7 bases). The V end lost 2 bases, the J end lost 1 base, and 12 bases lay between the germline ends. This CDR3 has 16 amino acids. Germline CDR1 and CDR2: SGHRS and YFSETQ. For the CDR3, the DNA is TGCGCCAGCAGCTTCAGGGGGGCGCGGAACACCGGGGAGCTGTTTTTT. This gives the protein CASSFRGARNTGELFF.

DNA for the CDR3: TGTGCCAGCACTGGTCAGGGCCAAGAGACCCAGTACTTC. This encodes CASTGQGQETQYF. The chain employs TRBV12-3 or TRBV12-4 and TRBJ2-5; D is possibly TRBD1 (5 bases). V lost 7 bases to trimming and J lost 1 base, with 10 bases between them. This CDR3 spans 13 amino acids.

The genes are TRBV3-1 and TRBJ2-7; D might be TRBD1 (5 bases). Trimming stripped 4 bases from V and 4 bases from J, with 20 bases between. Germline CDR1 LGHDT, CDR2 YNNKEL (reference sequence). CDR3 length equals 16 residues. CDR3 amino acids: CASSRQSGALGYEQYF. CDR3 in DNA: TGTGCCAGCAGCCGCCAGAGTGGGGCCCTGGGGTACGAGCAGTACTTC.